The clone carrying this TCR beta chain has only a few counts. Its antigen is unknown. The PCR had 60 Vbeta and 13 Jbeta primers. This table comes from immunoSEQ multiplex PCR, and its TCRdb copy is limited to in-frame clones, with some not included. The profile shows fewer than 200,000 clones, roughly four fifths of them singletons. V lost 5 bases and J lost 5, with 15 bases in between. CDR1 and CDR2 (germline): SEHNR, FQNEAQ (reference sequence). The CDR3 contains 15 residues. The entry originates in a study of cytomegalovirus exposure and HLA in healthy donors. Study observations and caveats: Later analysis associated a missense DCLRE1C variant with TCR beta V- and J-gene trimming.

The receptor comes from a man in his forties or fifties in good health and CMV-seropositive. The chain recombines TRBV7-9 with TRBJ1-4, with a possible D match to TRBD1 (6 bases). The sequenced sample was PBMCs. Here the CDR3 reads CASSLETGTNEKLFF. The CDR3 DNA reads TGTGCCAGCAGCCTAGAGACAGGAACGAATGAAAAACTGTTTTTT.